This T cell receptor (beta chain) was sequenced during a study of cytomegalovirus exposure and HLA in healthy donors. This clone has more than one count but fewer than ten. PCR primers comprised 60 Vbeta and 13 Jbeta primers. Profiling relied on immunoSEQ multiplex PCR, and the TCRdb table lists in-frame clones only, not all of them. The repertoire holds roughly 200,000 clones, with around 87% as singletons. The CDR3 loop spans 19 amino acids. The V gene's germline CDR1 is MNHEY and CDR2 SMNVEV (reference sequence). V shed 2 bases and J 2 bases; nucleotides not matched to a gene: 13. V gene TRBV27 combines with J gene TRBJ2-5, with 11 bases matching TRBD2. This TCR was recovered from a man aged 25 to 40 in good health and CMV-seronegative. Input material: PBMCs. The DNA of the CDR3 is TGTGCCAGCAGTTTAGGGGGACTAGCGGCTATTGAATTACAAGAGACCCAGTACTTC. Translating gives CASSLGGLAAIELQETQYF.